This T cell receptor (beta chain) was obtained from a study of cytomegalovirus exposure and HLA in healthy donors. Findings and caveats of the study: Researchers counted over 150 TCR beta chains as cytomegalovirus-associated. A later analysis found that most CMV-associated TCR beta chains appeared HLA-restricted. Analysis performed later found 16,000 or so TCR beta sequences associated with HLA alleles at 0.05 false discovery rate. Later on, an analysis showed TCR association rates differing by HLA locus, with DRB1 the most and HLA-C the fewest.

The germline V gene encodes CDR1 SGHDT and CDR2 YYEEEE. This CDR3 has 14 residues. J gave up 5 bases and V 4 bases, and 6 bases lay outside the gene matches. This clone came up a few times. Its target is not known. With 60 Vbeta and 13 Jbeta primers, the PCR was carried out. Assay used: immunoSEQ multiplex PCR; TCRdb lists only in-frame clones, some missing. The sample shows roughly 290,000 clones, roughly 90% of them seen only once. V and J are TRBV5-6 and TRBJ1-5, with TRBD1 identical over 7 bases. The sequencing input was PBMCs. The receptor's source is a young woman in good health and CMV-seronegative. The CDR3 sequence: CASSKGQAYQPQHF. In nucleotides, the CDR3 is TGTGCCAGCAGCAAAGGACAGGCGTATCAGCCCCAGCATTTT.